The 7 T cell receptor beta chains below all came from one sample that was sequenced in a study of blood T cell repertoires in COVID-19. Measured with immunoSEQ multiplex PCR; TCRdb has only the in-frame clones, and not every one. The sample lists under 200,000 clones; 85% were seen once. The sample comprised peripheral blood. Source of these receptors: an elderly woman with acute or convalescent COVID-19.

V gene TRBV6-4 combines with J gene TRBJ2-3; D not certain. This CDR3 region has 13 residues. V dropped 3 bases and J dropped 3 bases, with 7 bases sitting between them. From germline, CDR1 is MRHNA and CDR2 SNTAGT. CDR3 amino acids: CASSETGTDTQYF. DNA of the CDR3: TGTGCCAGCAGTGAAACTGGTACAGATACGCAGTATTTT.

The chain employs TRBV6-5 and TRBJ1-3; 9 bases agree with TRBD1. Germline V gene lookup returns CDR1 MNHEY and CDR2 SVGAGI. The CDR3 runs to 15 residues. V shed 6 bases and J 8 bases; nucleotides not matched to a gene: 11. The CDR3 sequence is CASRGGTGNVYTIYF. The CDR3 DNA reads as TGTGCCAGCAGGGGCGGGACAGGGAACGTGTACACCATATATTTT.

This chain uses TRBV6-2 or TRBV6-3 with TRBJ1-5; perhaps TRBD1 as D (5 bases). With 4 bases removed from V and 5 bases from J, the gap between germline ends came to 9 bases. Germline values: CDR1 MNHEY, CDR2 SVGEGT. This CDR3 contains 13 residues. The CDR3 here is CASSSDSYQPQHF. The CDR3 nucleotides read TGTGCCAGCAGTTCCGACAGTTATCAGCCCCAGCATTTT.

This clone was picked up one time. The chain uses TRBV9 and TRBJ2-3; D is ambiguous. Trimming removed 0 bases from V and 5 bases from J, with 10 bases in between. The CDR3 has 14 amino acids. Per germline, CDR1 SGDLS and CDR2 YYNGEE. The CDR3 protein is CASSVAGRGDTQYF. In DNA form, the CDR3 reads TGTGCCAGCAGCGTAGCAGGCCGTGGAGATACGCAGTATTTT.

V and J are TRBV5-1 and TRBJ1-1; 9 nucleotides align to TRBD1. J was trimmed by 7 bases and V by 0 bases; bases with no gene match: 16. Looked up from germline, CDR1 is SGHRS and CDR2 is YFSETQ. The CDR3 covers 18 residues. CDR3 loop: CASSLVGGQGPFVNEAFF. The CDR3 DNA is TGCGCCAGCAGCTTGGTCGGGGGACAGGGACCATTCGTTAATGAAGCTTTCTTT.

The CDR3 reads CSVEVTVQETQYF. CDR3 in DNA: TGCAGCGTTGAAGTGACAGTCCAAGAGACCCAGTACTTC. J is TRBJ2-5 and V is TRBV29-1; tentatively, D is TRBD1 (5 bases). V lost 1 base to trimming and J lost 1 base, with 7 bases between them. Germline lookup yields CDR1 SQVTM and CDR2 ANQGSEA. The CDR3 runs 13 residues.

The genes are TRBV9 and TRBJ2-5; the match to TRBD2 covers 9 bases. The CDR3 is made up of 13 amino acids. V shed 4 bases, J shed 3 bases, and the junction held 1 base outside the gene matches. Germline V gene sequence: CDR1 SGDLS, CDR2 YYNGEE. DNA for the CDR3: TGTGCCAGCAGCCGACTAGCGGAAGAGACCCAGTACTTC. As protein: CASSRLAEETQYF. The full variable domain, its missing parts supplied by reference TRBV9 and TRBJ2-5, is DSGVTQTPKHLITATGQRVTLRCSPRSGDLSVYWYQQSLDQGLQFLIQYYNGEERAKGNILERFSAQQFPDLHSELNLSSLELGDSALYFCASSRLAEETQYFGPGTRLLVL.